Below are 11 T cell receptor beta chains sequenced from a single sample in a study of T cells in Graves' hyperthyroidism and ophthalmopathy. RNA transcripts were the template for amplifying TCR beta CDR3 regions. A first-round RT-PCR of the TCR CDR3 used the HTBI primer set. Each CDR3 protein is one row after TCRdb ran MiXCR on the multiplex PCR reads. The sample lists hundreds of thousands of distinct CDR3 sequences, approximately 16% occurring once. Source material: blood. These receptors all stem from a woman aged 18 to 35 with Graves' ophthalmopathy.

Worth noting for this clonotype: This clone may be a read error of a much larger clone one base away. The V call is TRBV11-2, the J call TRBJ2-5; D perhaps matches TRBD2 (5 bases). This CDR3 has 13 amino acids. Per germline, CDR1 SGHAT and CDR2 FQNNGV. CDR3 nucleotide sequence: TGTGCCAGCAACCGGGATCGTCAAGAGCCCCAGTACTTC. This encodes CASNRDRQEPQYF.

Many counts were recorded for this clonotype. The CDR3 is CASQTSGSADTQYF. CDR3 in DNA: TGTGCCAGTCAGACTAGCGGGAGCGCAGATACGCAGTATTTT. V and J are TRBV7-2 and TRBJ2-3, with 12 bases fitting TRBD2. The CDR3 consists of 14 residues. V was pared by 9 bases and J by 4 bases, with 5 bases of the junction left unmatched. Germline V gene data show CDR1 as SGHTA and CDR2 as FQGNSA. Full variable domain (rest looked up from reference TRBV7-2 and TRBJ2-3): GAGVSQSPSNKVTEKGKDVELRCDPISGHTALYWYRQSLGQGLEFLIYFQGNSAPDKSGLPSDRFSAERTGGSVSTLTIQRTQQEDSAVYLCASQTSGSADTQYFGPGTRLTVL.

This clonotype was seen repeatedly, ten times or more. The chain recombines TRBV29-1 with TRBJ1-1; D call uncertain. The germline V and J ends were trimmed by 5 bases and 8 bases, with 15 bases remaining between them. This CDR3 is 12 amino acids long. Germline loops: CDR1 SQVTM, CDR2 ANQGSEA. CDR3 amino acids: CSVLAGPGEAFF. The CDR3, as DNA: TGCAGCGTTCTTGCGGGTCCCGGGGAAGCTTTCTTT.

This clonotype was counted between two and nine times. The chain uses TRBV6-1 and TRBJ1-2; D is unresolved. Germline loops: CDR1 MNHNS, CDR2 SASEGT. The CDR3 contains 12 residues. V lost 5 bases and J 4 bases, leaving 8 bases between the germline ends. The CDR3 region has the DNA TGTGCCAGCAGTTTCGACGTCTATGGCTACACCTTC. Amino acids: CASSFDVYGYTF.

This clonotype appeared many times. V usage is TRBV30 and J usage is TRBJ2-1; 14 bases line up with TRBD2. CDR3 length equals 17 residues. Looked up from germline, CDR1 is GTSNPN and CDR2 is SVGIG (reference sequence). The V segment lost 0 bases and the J segment 8 bases; nucleotides outside the gene matches: 9. The CDR3 spells CAWSVRLAGGRGDEQFF. The CDR3 DNA is TGTGCCTGGAGTGTACGACTAGCGGGGGGGAGGGGAGATGAGCAGTTCTTC.

There are a few counts of this clonotype. V and J are TRBV7-8 and TRBJ1-1; possibly TRBD1 for D (6 bases). The CDR3 has 15 amino acids. Germline lookup yields CDR1 SGHVS and CDR2 FQNEAQ. Between the trimmed V and J ends, which lost 1 base and 5 bases, there was a span of 14 bases. CDR3 loop: CASSLERGQGTEAFF. As DNA, the CDR3 is TGTGCCAGCAGCTTAGAAAGGGGACAAGGGACTGAAGCTTTCTTT.

The chain carries TRBV7-3 and TRBJ2-1; D is perhaps TRBD2 (7 bases). Germline-derived CDR1 and CDR2 are SGHTA and FQGTGA. This CDR3 contains 13 residues. V was pared by 2 bases and J by 10 bases, with 12 bases between. CDR3 DNA sequence: TGTGCCAGCAGCTTACGGGGGGCGGGGGAGCAGTTCTTC. The encoded protein is CASSLRGAGEQFF.

This rearrangement joins TRBV6-1 to TRBJ2-3; tentative D call: TRBD2 (5 bases). The CDR3 loop spans 15 amino acids. Germline-derived CDR1 and CDR2 are MNHNS and SASEGT. V lost 5 bases and J lost 4, with 16 bases in between. CDR3 nucleotide sequence: TGTGCCAGCAGTCCGGGGTTTAATAGCCCAGATACGCAGTATTTT. Protein product: CASSPGFNSPDTQYF.

The chain couples TRBV4-2 to TRBJ2-2, with D possibly being TRBD1 (6 bases). CDR3 length: 18 residues. Germline lookup yields CDR1 LGHNA and CDR2 YNFKEQ. V was clipped by 0 bases and J by 5 bases, with 19 bases between them. Written as DNA, the CDR3 is TGTGCCAGCAGCCAAGATCTGGTGGGTACAGGGACAACCGGGGAGCTGTTTTTT. Translating it yields CASSQDLVGTGTTGELFF.

This sequence joins TRBV7-8 and TRBJ2-5; D gene uncertain. The ends were cut back, 1 base at V and 5 bases at J, with 11 bases in the middle. Germline V gene sequence: CDR1 SGHVS, CDR2 FQNEAQ. CDR3 length equals 14 residues. CDR3 nucleotides: TGTGCCAGCAGCTTAGAAGTGTCCGGGGAGACCCAGTACTTC. Its translation is CASSLEVSGETQYF.

At least ten counts were recorded for this clonotype. The chain couples TRBV15 to TRBJ1-2; no definite D call. The CDR3 is made up of 12 amino acids. The germline V and J ends were trimmed by 4 bases and 2 bases, with 5 bases remaining between them. The germline CDR1 and CDR2 sequences are LNHNV and YYDKDF (reference sequence). CDR3: CATSTRNYGYTF. For the CDR3, the DNA is TGTGCCACCAGCACCCGAAACTATGGCTACACCTTC.